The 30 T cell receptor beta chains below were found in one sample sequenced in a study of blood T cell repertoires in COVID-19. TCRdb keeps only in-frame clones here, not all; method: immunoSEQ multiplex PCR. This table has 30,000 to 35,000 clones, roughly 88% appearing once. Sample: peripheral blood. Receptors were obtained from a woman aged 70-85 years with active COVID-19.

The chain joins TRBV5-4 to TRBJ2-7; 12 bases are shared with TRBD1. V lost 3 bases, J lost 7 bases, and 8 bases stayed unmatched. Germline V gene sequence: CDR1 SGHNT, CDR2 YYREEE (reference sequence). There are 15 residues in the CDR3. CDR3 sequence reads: CASSSPGQGAQEQYF. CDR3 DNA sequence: TGTGCCAGCAGCTCCCCGGGACAGGGGGCTCAAGAGCAGTACTTC.

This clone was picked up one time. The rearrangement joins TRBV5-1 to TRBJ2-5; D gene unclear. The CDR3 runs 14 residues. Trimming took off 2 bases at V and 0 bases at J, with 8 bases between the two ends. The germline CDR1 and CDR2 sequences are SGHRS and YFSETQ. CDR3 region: CASSFITNQETQYF. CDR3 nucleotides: TGCGCCAGCAGCTTTATAACAAACCAAGAGACCCAGTACTTC. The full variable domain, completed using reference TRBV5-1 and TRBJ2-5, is KAGVTQTPRYLIKTRGQQVTLSCSPISGHRSVSWYQQTPGQGLQFLFEYFSETQRNKGNFPGRFSGRQFSNSRSEMNVSTLELGDSALYLCASSFITNQETQYFGPGTRLLVL.

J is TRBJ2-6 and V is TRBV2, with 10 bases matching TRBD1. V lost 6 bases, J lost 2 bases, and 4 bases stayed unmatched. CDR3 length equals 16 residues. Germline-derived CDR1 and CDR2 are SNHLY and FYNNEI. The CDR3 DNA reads TGTGCCAGCAGCGAGACAGGGGGCGCTGGGGCCAACGTCCTGACTTTC. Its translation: CASSETGGAGANVLTF.

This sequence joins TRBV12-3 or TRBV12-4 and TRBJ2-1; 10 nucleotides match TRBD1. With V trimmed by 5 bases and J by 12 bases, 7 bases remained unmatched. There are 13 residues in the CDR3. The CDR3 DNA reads TGTGCCAGCAGTCCGCCGGGACAGGGGTCGCAGTTCTTC. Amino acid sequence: CASSPPGQGSQFF.

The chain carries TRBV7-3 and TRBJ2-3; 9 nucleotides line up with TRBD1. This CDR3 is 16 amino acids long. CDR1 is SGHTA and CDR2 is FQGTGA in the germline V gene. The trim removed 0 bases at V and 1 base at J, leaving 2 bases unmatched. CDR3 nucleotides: TGTGCCAGCAGCTTAACGGGACAGGGCGGCACAGATACGCAGTATTTT. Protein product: CASSLTGQGGTDTQYF.

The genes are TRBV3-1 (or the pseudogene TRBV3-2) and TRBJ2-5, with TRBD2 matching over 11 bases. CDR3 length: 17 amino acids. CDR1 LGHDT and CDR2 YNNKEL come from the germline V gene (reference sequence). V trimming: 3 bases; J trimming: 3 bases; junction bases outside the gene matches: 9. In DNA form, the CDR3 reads TGTGCCAGCAGCCATCATTCGGGACTAGCGGATGAAGAGACCCAGTACTTC. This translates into CASSHHSGLADEETQYF.

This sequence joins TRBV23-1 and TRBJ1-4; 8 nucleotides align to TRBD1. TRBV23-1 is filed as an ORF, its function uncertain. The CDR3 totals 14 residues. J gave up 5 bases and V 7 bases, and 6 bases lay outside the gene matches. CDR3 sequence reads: CASTPSGGNEKLFF. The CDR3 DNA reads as TGCGCCAGCACCCCGTCAGGGGGCAATGAAAAACTGTTTTTT.

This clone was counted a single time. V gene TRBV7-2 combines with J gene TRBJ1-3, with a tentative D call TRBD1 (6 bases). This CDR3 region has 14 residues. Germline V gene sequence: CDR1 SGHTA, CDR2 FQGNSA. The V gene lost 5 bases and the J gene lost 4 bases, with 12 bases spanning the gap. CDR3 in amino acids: CASSPGGGGNTIYF. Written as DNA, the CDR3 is TGTGCCAGCAGCCCCGGTGGGGGCGGAAACACCATATATTTT.

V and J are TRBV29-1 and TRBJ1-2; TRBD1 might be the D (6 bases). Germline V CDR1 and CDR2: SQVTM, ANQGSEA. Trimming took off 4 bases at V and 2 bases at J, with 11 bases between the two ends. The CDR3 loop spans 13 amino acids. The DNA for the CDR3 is TGCAGCGTTGGGAACAGGGACAACTATGGCTACACCTTC. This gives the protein CSVGNRDNYGYTF. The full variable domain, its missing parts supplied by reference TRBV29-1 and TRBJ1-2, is SAVISQKPSRDICQRGTSLTIQCQVDSQVTMMFWYRQQPGQSLTLIATANQGSEATYESGFVIDKFPISRPNLTFSTLTVSNMSPEDSSIYLCSVGNRDNYGYTFGSGTRLTVV.

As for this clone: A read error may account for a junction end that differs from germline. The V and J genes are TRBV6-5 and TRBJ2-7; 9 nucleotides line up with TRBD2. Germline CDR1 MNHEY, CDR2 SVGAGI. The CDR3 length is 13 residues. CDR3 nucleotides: TGTGCCACACTAGCGGGTAACGGCCGTCGGCCCAACTTC. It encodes CATLAGNGRRPNF.

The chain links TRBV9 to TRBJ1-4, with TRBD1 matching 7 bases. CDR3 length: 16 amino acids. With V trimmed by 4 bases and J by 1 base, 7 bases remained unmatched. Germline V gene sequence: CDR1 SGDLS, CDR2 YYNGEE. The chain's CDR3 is CASSQEGAETNEKLFF. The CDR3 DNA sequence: TGTGCCAGCAGCCAAGAGGGGGCGGAAACTAATGAAAAACTGTTTTTT.

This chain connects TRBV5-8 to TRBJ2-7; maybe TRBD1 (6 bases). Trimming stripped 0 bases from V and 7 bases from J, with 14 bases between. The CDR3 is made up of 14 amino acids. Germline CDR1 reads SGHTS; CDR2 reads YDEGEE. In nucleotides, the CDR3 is TGTGCCAGCAGCTTGGTCAGATCAACAGGGGAGCAGTACTTC. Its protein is CASSLVRSTGEQYF.

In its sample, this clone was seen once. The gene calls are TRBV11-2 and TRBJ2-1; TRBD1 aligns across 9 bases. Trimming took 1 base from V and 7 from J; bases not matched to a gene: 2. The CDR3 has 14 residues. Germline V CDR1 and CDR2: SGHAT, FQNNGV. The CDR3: CASSLVGQGNEQFF. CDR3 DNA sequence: TGTGCCAGCAGCTTAGTAGGACAGGGGAATGAGCAGTTCTTC.

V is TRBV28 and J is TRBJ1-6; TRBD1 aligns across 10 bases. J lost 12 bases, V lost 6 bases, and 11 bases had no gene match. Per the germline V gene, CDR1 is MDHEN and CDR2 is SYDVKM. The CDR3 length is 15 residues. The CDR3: CASRLYGTGVRPLHF. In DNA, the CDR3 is TGTGCCAGCAGGCTGTACGGGACAGGGGTTCGACCCCTCCACTTT.

Here the CDR3 reads CASSLTGSWGETQYF. CDR3 DNA sequence: TGTGCCAGCAGCTTAACGGGATCCTGGGGAGAGACCCAGTACTTC. The chain employs TRBV11-1 and TRBJ2-5; TRBD2 is a possible D gene (5 bases). V was cut by 2 bases and J by 4 bases, with 14 bases left in between. Germline CDR1 is SGHAT and CDR2 is FQDESV (reference sequence). The CDR3 has 15 amino acids. The full variable domain, its missing parts supplied by reference TRBV11-1 and TRBJ2-5, is EAEVAQSPRYKITEKSQAVAFWCDPISGHATLYWYRQILGQGPELLVQFQDESVVDDSQLPKDRFSAERLKGVDSTLKIQPAELGDSAMYLCASSLTGSWGETQYFGPGTRLLVL.

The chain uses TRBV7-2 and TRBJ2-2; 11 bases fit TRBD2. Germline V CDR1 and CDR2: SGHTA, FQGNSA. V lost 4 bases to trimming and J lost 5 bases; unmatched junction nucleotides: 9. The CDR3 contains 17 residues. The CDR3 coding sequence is TGTGCCAGCAGCTCCTCACTAGCGGGGGTGTGGACCGGGGAGCTGTTTTTT. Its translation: CASSSSLAGVWTGELFF.

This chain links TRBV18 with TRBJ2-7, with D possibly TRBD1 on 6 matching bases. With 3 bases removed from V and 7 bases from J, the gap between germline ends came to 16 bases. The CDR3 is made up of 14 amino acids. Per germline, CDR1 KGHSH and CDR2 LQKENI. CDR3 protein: CASSPPATRGEQYF. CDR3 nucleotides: TGTGCCAGCTCACCGCCGGCCACGAGGGGGGAGCAGTACTTC.

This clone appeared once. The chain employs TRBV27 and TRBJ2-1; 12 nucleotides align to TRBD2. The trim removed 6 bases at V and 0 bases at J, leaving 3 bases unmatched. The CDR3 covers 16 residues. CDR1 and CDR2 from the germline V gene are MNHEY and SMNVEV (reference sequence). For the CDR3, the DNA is TGTGCCAGCAGCCTAGCGGGGGGGAGCTCCTACAATGAGCAGTTCTTC. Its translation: CASSLAGGSSYNEQFF.

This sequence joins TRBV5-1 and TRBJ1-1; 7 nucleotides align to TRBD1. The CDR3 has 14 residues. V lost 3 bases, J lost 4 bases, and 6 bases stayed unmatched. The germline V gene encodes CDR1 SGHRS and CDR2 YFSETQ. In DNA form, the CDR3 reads TGCGCCAGCAGCTCCGACAGGGCTGGCACTGAAGCTTTCTTT. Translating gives CASSSDRAGTEAFF.

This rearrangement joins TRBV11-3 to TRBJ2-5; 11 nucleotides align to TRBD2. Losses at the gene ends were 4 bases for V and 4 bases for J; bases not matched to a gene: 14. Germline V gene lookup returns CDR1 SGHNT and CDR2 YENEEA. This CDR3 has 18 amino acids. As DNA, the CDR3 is TGTGCCAGCAGCTCTAAACTAGCGGGGGTTTCCTGGGGAGAGACCCAGTACTTC. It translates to CASSSKLAGVSWGETQYF.

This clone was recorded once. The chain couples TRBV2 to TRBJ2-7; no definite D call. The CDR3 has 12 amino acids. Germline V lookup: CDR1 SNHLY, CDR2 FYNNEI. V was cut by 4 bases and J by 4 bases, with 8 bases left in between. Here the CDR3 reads CASSVMTYEQYF. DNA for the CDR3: TGTGCCAGCAGTGTGATGACTTACGAGCAGTACTTC. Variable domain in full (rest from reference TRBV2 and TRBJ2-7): EPEVTQTPSHQVTQMGQEVILRCVPISNHLYFYWYRQILGQKVEFLVSFYNNEISEKSEIFDDQFSVERPDGSNFTLKIRSTKLEDSAMYFCASSVMTYEQYFGPGTRLTVT.

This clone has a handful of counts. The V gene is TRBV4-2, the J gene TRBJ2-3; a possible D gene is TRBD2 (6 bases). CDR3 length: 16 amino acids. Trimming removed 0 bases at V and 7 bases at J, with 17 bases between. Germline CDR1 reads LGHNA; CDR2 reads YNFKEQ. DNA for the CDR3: TGTGCCAGCAGCCAAGAGGGTTCATCCGGGGGAAATACGCAGTATTTT. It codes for CASSQEGSSGGNTQYF.

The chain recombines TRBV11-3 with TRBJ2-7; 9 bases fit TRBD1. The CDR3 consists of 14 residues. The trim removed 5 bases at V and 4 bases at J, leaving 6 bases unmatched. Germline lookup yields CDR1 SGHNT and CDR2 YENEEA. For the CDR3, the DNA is TGTGCCAGCAGCAAGGGGGGACAGGGATACGAGCAGTACTTC. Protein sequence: CASSKGGQGYEQYF.

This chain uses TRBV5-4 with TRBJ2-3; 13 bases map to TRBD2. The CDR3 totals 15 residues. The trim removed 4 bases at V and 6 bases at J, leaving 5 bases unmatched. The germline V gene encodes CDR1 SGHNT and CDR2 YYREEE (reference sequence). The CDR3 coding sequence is TGTGCCAGCAGCACCGGACTAGCGGGGGTCGATACGCAGTATTTT. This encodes CASSTGLAGVDTQYF.

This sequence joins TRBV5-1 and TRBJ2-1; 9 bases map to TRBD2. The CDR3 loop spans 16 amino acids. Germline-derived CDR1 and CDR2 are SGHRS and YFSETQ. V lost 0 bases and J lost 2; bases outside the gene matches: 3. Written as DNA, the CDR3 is TGCGCCAGCAGCTTGGCCTCTAGCGGGGCCTACAATGAGCAGTTCTTC. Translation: CASSLASSGAYNEQFF.

The CDR3: CASGQGDYSPLHF. CDR3 nucleotides: TGTGCCAGCGGACAGGGAGACTATTCACCCCTCCACTTT. The chain employs TRBV28 and TRBJ1-6; TRBD1 aligns across 8 bases. The CDR3 spans 13 residues. J was trimmed by 8 bases and V by 8 bases; bases with no gene match: 5. Germline assignment: CDR1 MDHEN and CDR2 SYDVKM.

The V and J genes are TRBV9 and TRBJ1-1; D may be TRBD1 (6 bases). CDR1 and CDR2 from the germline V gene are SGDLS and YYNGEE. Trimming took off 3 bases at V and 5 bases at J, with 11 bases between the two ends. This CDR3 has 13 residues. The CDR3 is CASSGQGSTEAFF. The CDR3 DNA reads TGTGCCAGCAGCGGTCAGGGGTCGACTGAAGCTTTCTTT.

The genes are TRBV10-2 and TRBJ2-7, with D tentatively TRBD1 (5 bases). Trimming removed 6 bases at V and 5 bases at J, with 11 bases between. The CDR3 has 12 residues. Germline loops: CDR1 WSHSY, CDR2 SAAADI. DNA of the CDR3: TGCGCCAGCAGCGAAACAGGAAACGAGCAGTACTTC. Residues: CASSETGNEQYF.

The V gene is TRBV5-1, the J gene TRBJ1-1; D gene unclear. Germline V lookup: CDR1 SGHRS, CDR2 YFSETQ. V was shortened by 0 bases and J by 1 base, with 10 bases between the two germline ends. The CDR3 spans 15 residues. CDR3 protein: CASSLVTSSNTEAFF. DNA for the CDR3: TGCGCCAGCAGCTTGGTGACATCATCGAACACTGAAGCTTTCTTT.

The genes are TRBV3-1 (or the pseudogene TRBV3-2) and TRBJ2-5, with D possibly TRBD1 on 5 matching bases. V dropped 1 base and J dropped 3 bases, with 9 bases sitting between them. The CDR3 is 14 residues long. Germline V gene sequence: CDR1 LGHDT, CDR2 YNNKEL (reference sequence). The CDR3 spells CASSQVKQEETQYF. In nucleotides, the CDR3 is TGTGCCAGCAGCCAAGTTAAACAGGAAGAGACCCAGTACTTC.